The 17 T cell receptor beta chains listed next were all sequenced from one sample in a study of OX40 agonist ivuxolimab in advanced cancers. The library came from the immunoSEQ multiplex PCR assay. TCRdb provides this immuneACCESS table in a form limited to in-frame rearrangements. Some clones are lacking; in checked studies, under half of them reflect an unresolved V gene, and why the rest are absent is not known. Counted in this sample were about 88,000 clones; more than 80% of them appeared once. Roughly 0.22% of the sample is taken by the ten largest. The sample was CD4+ or CD8+ T cells sorted from blood, taken in a trial of the OX40 agonist ivuxolimab. The receptor set was obtained from an adult with an advanced solid tumor such as melanoma, head and neck, liver or kidney cancer.

The chain links TRBV5-1 to TRBJ2-3; D is undetermined. V lost 4 bases and J 11 bases, leaving 23 bases between the germline ends. The CDR3 sequence is 15 residues long. Germline V lookup: CDR1 SGHRS, CDR2 YFSETQ. CDR3 residues: CASSPLAGVGVGQYF. CDR3 nucleotide sequence: TGCGCCAGCAGCCCCCTCGCCGGAGTAGGCGTCGGGCAGTATTTT. The complete variable domain, with remaining parts taken from reference TRBV5-1 and TRBJ2-3, reads KAGVTQTPRYLIKTRGQQVTLSCSPISGHRSVSWYQQTPGQGLQFLFEYFSETQRNKGNFPGRFSGRQFSNSRSEMNVSTLELGDSALYLCASSPLAGVGVGQYFGPGTRLTVL.

For this clone: The sample holds other DNA sequences that translate to the same CDR3. The rearrangement uses TRBV2 and TRBJ1-1; D ambiguous. Germline CDR1 reads SNHLY; CDR2 reads FYNNEI. Trimming left V 6 bases short and J 1 base short, with 9 bases between. The CDR3 covers 13 residues. CDR3 loop: CASSLRGNTEAFF. Written as DNA, the CDR3 is TGTGCCAGCAGCCTACGGGGGAACACTGAAGCTTTCTTT.

This sequence joins TRBV7-2 and TRBJ2-3; TRBD2 matches 10 bases. This CDR3 has 16 residues. Germline V gene data show CDR1 as SGHTA and CDR2 as FQGNSA. V dropped 3 bases and J dropped 5; count of bases not matched to a gene: 8. This CDR3 reads CASSFFSGGAIDTQYF. The CDR3 DNA reads TGTGCCAGCAGCTTTTTCAGCGGGGGGGCAATAGATACGCAGTATTTT.

The rearrangement joins TRBV2 to TRBJ1-1, with D perhaps TRBD1 (6 bases). Germline lookup yields CDR1 SNHLY and CDR2 FYNNEI. The CDR3 consists of 15 residues. V was shortened by 5 bases and J by 1 base, with 14 bases between the two germline ends. In DNA, the CDR3 is TGTGCCAGCAGTCCCACGGGGGGGCCGAACACTGAAGCTTTCTTT. Protein: CASSPTGGPNTEAFF.

The genes are TRBV25-1 and TRBJ2-5; the D gene could be TRBD1 or TRBD2 (5 bases each). The germline V gene encodes CDR1 MGHDK and CDR2 SYGVNS. V lost 6 bases and J lost 1, with 15 bases in between. The length of the CDR3 is 15 residues. The CDR3 reads CASSARGRLQETQYF. The CDR3 DNA reads as TGTGCCAGCAGCGCACGGGGACGCCTCCAAGAGACCCAGTACTTC.

The V gene is TRBV2, the J gene TRBJ1-2; no definite D call. Trimming left V 1 base short and J 2 bases short, with 2 bases between. This CDR3 region has 12 residues. CDR1 SNHLY and CDR2 FYNNEI come from the germline V gene. As DNA, the CDR3 is TGTGCCAGCAGTGAAGTCAACTATGGCTACACCTTC. Its translation: CASSEVNYGYTF.

This chain uses TRBV19 with TRBJ1-5; D is perhaps TRBD1 (5 bases). The length of the CDR3 is 17 residues. Trimming removed 0 bases at V and 1 base at J, with 13 bases between. Germline CDR1 reads LNHDA; CDR2 reads SQIVND (reference sequence). Here the CDR3 reads CASSIDGQGPSNQPQHF. The CDR3, as DNA: TGTGCCAGTAGTATAGACGGCCAGGGCCCGAGCAATCAGCCCCAGCATTTT.

The chain has TRBV19 and TRBJ2-2, with a weak D call TRBD2 (6 bases). Trimming cost V 6 bases and J 3 bases, with 20 bases left between them. CDR1 is LNHDA, CDR2 SQIVND, per germline (reference sequence). The CDR3 is 17 amino acids. In DNA, the CDR3 is TGTGCCAGTAGCTCCAGTCGGGGGTCCCAGGACACCGGGGAGCTGTTTTTT. Translation: CASSSSRGSQDTGELFF.

This clone appeared a few times. The chain combines TRBV28 with TRBJ2-6, with TRBD1 matching over 9 bases. The CDR3 extends over 22 amino acids. The germline CDR1 and CDR2 sequences are MDHEN and SYDVKM. Trimming took 6 bases from V and 0 from J; bases not matched to a gene: 21. CDR3 protein: CASSLGTGFLARPHSGANVLTF. CDR3 nucleotides: TGTGCCAGCAGCCTAGGGACAGGGTTTTTGGCCCGCCCACACTCTGGGGCCAACGTCCTGACTTTC.

This clone was counted only a few times. V and J are TRBV25-1 and TRBJ1-1; D not certain. Germline V gene data show CDR1 as MGHDK and CDR2 as SYGVNS. V lost 6 bases and J lost 1, with 3 bases in between. The CDR3 runs 11 residues. CDR3 protein: CASRRNTEAFF. The DNA for the CDR3 is TGTGCCAGCAGAAGGAACACTGAAGCTTTCTTT.

This clone is a singleton in its sample. This chain uses TRBV6-1 with TRBJ2-7; 7 positions agree with TRBD1. CDR3 length: 14 residues. V was clipped by 8 bases and J by 9 bases; unmatched bases: 16. Germline CDR1 reads MNHNS; CDR2 reads SASEGT. CDR3 residues: CASARGYTGAGQYV. The CDR3 DNA follows: TGTGCCAGCGCCAGGGGGTATACAGGGGCGGGGCAGTACGTC.

J is TRBJ2-2 and V is TRBV28; D ambiguous. The CDR3 is 14 residues long. CDR1 and CDR2 (germline): MDHEN, SYDVKM. Trimming removed 4 bases from V and 5 bases from J, with 11 bases in between. The CDR3 protein is CASSWVSWTGELFF. DNA of the CDR3: TGTGCCAGCAGTTGGGTTAGCTGGACCGGGGAGCTGTTTTTT.

The rearrangement uses TRBV5-1 and TRBJ2-5; TRBD2 is a possible D gene (5 bases). The CDR3 runs to 14 residues. Trimming shortened V by 0 bases and J by 2 bases, and 8 bases separated the two germline ends. Germline-derived CDR1 and CDR2 are SGHRS and YFSETQ. The CDR3 loop is CASSLGADQETQYF. The CDR3 DNA reads as TGCGCCAGCAGCTTGGGAGCGGATCAAGAGACCCAGTACTTC.

The V call is TRBV5-1, the J call TRBJ1-4, with TRBD1 identical over 9 bases. The J segment lost 5 bases and the V segment lost 4 bases, leaving 3 bases of the junction unmatched. The germline V gene encodes CDR1 SGHRS and CDR2 YFSETQ. The CDR3 runs 14 residues. The CDR3 loop is CASSPGTGNEKLFF. DNA for the CDR3: TGCGCCAGCAGCCCCGGGACAGGGAATGAAAAACTGTTTTTT.

Concerning this clone itself: This sample also contains other DNA sequences that code for the same CDR3. The rearrangement uses TRBV9 and TRBJ2-7; TRBD2 agrees at 10 bases. The V gene's germline CDR1 is SGDLS and CDR2 YYNGEE. The CDR3 covers 15 residues. Unmatched junction bases numbered 4, after V lost 0 bases and J lost 4 bases. CDR3 protein: CASSVASGRAYEQYF. The CDR3, as DNA: TGTGCCAGCAGCGTAGCGAGCGGGAGGGCGTACGAGCAGTACTTC.

The V call is TRBV6-1, the J call TRBJ2-3; D gene uncertain. Germline V CDR1 and CDR2: MNHNS, SASEGT. Trimming stripped 4 bases from V and 8 bases from J, with 7 bases between. The CDR3 is made up of 11 amino acids. CDR3 sequence reads: CASSGTATQYF. The DNA of the CDR3 is TGTGCCAGCAGTGGGACGGCTACGCAGTATTTT.

J is TRBJ2-5 and V is TRBV20-1; weak D call: TRBD2 (5 bases). The length of the CDR3 is 11 residues. From germline, CDR1 is DFQATT and CDR2 SNEGSKA (reference sequence). V was trimmed by 7 bases and J by 5 bases, leaving 11 bases between them. The CDR3 DNA follows: TGCAGTGTCGAGGGAGTGGAGACCCAGTACTTC. This sequence encodes CSVEGVETQYF.